This T cell receptor (beta chain) was obtained from a study of identical twins. CDR1 is SGHRS and CDR2 is YFSETQ in the germline V gene. This CDR3 comprises 20 residues. V lost 0 bases and J lost 1, with 24 bases in between. This clonotype was found many times. From the 5' RACE reads, TCRdb called clonotypes with MiXCR, one entry per CDR3 protein. The table has about 150,000 distinct CDR3 sequences, roughly 3.2% seen once; the top ten hold 8.1%. The sample consisted of memory T cells sorted from blood. The rearrangement joins TRBV5-1 to TRBJ2-3; TRBD2 is a possible D gene (6 bases). The TCR was taken from a man between 18 and 35 years old in good health. The DNA for the CDR3 is TGCGCCAGCAGCTTGGTTTCTCCGGGTTTGGCAGGAGGGCGCACAGATACGCAGTATTTT. Encoded protein: CASSLVSPGLAGGRTDTQYF. Using reference TRBV5-1 and TRBJ2-3 for the parts outside the CDR3, the full variable domain is KAGVTQTPRYLIKTRGQQVTLSCSPISGHRSVSWYQQTPGQGLQFLFEYFSETQRNKGNFPGRFSGRQFSNSRSEMNVSTLELGDSALYLCASSLVSPGLAGGRTDTQYFGPGTRLTVL.